This TCR beta chain was identified during a study of neurological immune-mediated disorders. MiXCR, run by TCRdb on the 5' RACE reads, gives a single entry per CDR3 protein. The sample gives about 50,000 distinct CDR3 sequences, 10% of which show up once; roughly 5.3% is in the top ten. Per the germline V gene, CDR1 is MRHNA and CDR2 is SNTAGT. V lost 0 bases, J lost 4 bases, and 3 bases lay in between. This CDR3 is 13 amino acids long. The table lists this clonotype with many counts. What it binds is unknown. Study-wide findings and caveats: Patients with HTLV-1-associated myelopathy showed the most TCR clonal expansion. Those with multiple sclerosis showed the least, falling below healthy controls.

What was sequenced was PBMCs. The V and J genes are TRBV6-4 and TRBJ2-2, with D uncertain. The source of this sequence is a man between 65 and 85 years old with HTLV-1-associated myelopathy (HAM/TSP). The CDR3 loop is CASSDSFTGELFF. The CDR3 DNA reads as TGTGCCAGCAGTGACTCCTTCACCGGGGAGCTGTTTTTT.